This entry lists 6 T cell receptor beta chains sequenced from one sample in a study of regulatory T cells in long-lasting Graves disease. Time point reported: newly diagnosed GD, antithyroid drugs for less than 3 months. Scientists built the TCR library using RNA that was extracted from PBMCs. The TCR beta library used iRepertoire HTBI primers with Arm-PCR amplification of CDR3. One entry per CDR3 protein, called by TCRdb with MiXCR from the multiplex PCR reads. The sample lists 530,000 or so distinct CDR3 sequences; about 13% were seen once. The same data also contributed to another study, on T cells in Graves' hyperthyroidism and ophthalmopathy.

Sample: peripheral blood mononuclear cells (PBMCs), taken at new diagnosis, from a patient treated with antithyroid drugs. All receptors come from a man between 25 and 39 years old with Graves disease.

Many counts were recorded for this clonotype. The V gene is TRBV10-3, the J gene TRBJ1-2; D is perhaps TRBD1 (5 bases). Germline V CDR1 and CDR2: ENHRY, SYGVKD. The CDR3 consists of 13 residues. The V and J ends lost 5 bases and 4 bases respectively, with 11 bases between them. CDR3 residues: CAISPSGSYGYTF. CDR3 DNA sequence: TGTGCCATCAGTCCCTCAGGGTCCTATGGCTACACCTTC.

This clonotype was counted a few times. The CDR3 here is CSAPTQPPLHF. The DNA of the CDR3 is TGCAGCGCCCCCACACAACCACCCCTCCACTTT. This chain uses TRBV29-1 with TRBJ1-6; no reliable D call. Between the trimmed V and J ends, which lost 7 bases and 11 bases, there was a span of 12 bases. The CDR3 has 11 amino acids. Germline CDR1 is SQVTM and CDR2 is ANQGSEA.

This clonotype has at least ten counts. The chain is built from TRBV18 and TRBJ2-5; D is perhaps TRBD2 (5 bases). V lost 2 bases to trimming and J lost 5 bases, with 6 bases between them. Looked up from germline, CDR1 is KGHSH and CDR2 is LQKENI. CDR3 size: 12 residues. This CDR3 is CASSPASETQYF. Here the CDR3 DNA reads TGTGCCAGCTCACCAGCTAGCGAGACCCAGTACTTC. Looking up the rest from reference TRBV18 and TRBJ2-5 gives the full variable domain: NAGVMQNPRHLVRRRGQEARLRCSPMKGHSHVYWYRQLPEEGLKFMVYLQKENIIDESGMPKERFSAEFPKEGPSILRIQQVVRGDSAAYFCASSPASETQYFGPGTRLLVL.

This clonotype showed up many times. The chain carries TRBV2 and TRBJ2-7; TRBD2 matches at 12 bases. J lost 0 bases, V lost 6 bases, and 3 bases had no gene match. Germline lookup yields CDR1 SNHLY and CDR2 FYNNEI. The CDR3 extends over 15 amino acids. The CDR3 bases are TGTGCCAGCAGCGGACTAGCGGGAAGCTCCTACGAGCAGTACTTC. It is translated as CASSGLAGSSYEQYF. Drawing the rest from reference TRBV2 and TRBJ2-7, the complete variable domain is EPEVTQTPSHQVTQMGQEVILRCVPISNHLYFYWYRQILGQKVEFLVSFYNNEISEKSEIFDDQFSVERPDGSNFTLKIRSTKLEDSAMYFCASSGLAGSSYEQYFGPGTRLTVT.

The chain couples TRBV4-1 to TRBJ2-1, with D possibly TRBD2 on 6 matching bases. The CDR3 contains 17 residues. Germline V gene lookup returns CDR1 MGHRA and CDR2 YSYEKL. Trimming removed 2 bases at V and 1 base at J, with 15 bases between. The CDR3, as DNA: TGCGCCAGCAGCCAACCGAGACTAGTCAGGTCCTACAATGAGCAGTTCTTC. It encodes CASSQPRLVRSYNEQFF.

This clonotype was seen many times. This sequence joins TRBV11-2 and TRBJ2-5; 12 bases align to TRBD2. The junction had 11 bases not matched to a gene; V was cut back by 5 bases and J by 4 bases. This CDR3 comprises 17 residues. The germline gives CDR1 SGHAT, CDR2 FQNNGV. The CDR3 protein is CASSETLTSGRGETQYF. CDR3 sequence (DNA): TGTGCCAGCAGCGAAACCCTGACTAGCGGGAGAGGAGAGACCCAGTACTTC.